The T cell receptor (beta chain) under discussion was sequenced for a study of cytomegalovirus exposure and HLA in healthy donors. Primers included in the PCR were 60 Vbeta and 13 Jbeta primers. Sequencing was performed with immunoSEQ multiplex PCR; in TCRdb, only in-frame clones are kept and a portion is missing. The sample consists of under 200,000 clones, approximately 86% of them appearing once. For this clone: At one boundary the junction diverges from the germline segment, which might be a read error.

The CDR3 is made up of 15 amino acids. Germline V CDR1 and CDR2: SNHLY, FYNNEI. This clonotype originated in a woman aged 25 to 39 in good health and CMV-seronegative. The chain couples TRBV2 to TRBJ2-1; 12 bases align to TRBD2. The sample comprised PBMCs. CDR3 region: CAGSRLAGAGNEQFF. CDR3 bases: TGTGCCGGCAGTCGACTAGCGGGGGCCGGCAATGAGCAGTTCTTC.